This T cell receptor beta chain was recorded in a study of Ad26.COV2.S vaccination and SARS-CoV-2 variants. TCRdb's copy holds only in-frame clones and misses some; the assay was immunoSEQ multiplex PCR. The sample yields roughly 380,000 clones, more than 75% seen once. Regarding the study as a whole: Similar non-spike TCR breadth was seen in vaccine and placebo recipients. Measures of TCR breadth and depth may have fallen short of total T cell responses.

The treatment denotes: 15 to 20 received Ad26.COV2.S at low or high dose, single or two shots; a few received placebo; per-sample allocation not given. Day 63 following the first vaccine or placebo injection was when the samples were taken. The vaccine delivered Wuhan-strain SARS-CoV-2 spike through an Ad26 vector. Between the trimmed V and J ends, which lost 1 base and 11 bases, there was a span of 15 bases. CDR1 and CDR2 (germline): SGHTA, FQGNSA. The CDR3 spans 15 residues. In regard to this clone: The antigen is not known.

Specimen: peripheral blood, collected in a trial of Ad26.COV2.S vaccine versus placebo. This TCR derives from a person between 18 and 59 years old who received the Ad26.COV2.S COVID-19 vaccine or a placebo. This chain uses TRBV7-2 with TRBJ1-6; D not certain. CDR3 protein: CASSLGAGEMAPLHF. CDR3 bases: TGTGCCAGCAGCTTAGGAGCGGGTGAGATGGCACCCCTCCACTTT. Full variable domain (remainder filled in from reference TRBV7-2 and TRBJ1-6): GAGVSQSPSNKVTEKGKDVELRCDPISGHTALYWYRQSLGQGLEFLIYFQGNSAPDKSGLPSDRFSAERTGGSVSTLTIQRTQQEDSAVYLCASSLGAGEMAPLHFGNGTRLTVT.